This T cell receptor beta chain was sequenced during a study of Ad26.COV2.S vaccination and SARS-CoV-2 variants. Study-wide points: Vaccine and placebo recipients had similar non-spike TCR breadth.

Sequenced by immunoSEQ multiplex PCR; TCRdb stores in-frame clones only, minus some. This table has approximately 350,000 clones, around 87% appearing once. Concerning this clone itself: Its target is not known.

Treatment of the sample: about 20 received Ad26.COV2.S at low or high dose, single or two shots; five or six received placebo; per-sample allocation not given. Day 63 after the first injection of vaccine or placebo was the sampling time. Sequencing was performed on peripheral blood, taken in a trial of Ad26.COV2.S vaccine versus placebo. The TCR was taken from a person aged 18-60 years who received the Ad26.COV2.S COVID-19 vaccine or a placebo.

The CDR3 DNA follows: TGTGCCAGCCTGCGAGCAACTGGGGGCTACACCTTC. It is translated as CASLRATGGYTF. The chain combines TRBV7-8 with TRBJ1-2; D gene ambiguous. V lost 8 bases to trimming and J lost 8 bases, with 15 bases between them. Germline CDR1 is SGHVS and CDR2 is FQNEAQ. The CDR3 is made up of 12 amino acids. Full variable domain (remainder filled in from reference TRBV7-8 and TRBJ1-2): GAGVSQSPRYKVAKRGQDVALRCDPISGHVSLFWYQQALGQGPEFLTYFQNEAQLDKSGLPSDRFFAERPEGSVSTLKIQRTQQEDSAVYLCASLRATGGYTFGSGTRLTVV.